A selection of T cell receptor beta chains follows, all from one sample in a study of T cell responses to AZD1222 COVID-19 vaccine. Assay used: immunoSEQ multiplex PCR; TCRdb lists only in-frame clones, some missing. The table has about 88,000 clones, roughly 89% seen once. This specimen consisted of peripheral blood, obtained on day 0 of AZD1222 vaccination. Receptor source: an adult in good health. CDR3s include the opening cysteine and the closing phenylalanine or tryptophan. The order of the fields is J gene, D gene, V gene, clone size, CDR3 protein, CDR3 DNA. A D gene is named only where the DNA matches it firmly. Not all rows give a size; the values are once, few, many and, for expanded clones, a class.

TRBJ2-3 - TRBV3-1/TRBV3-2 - CASSLRPRAGSQYF TGTGCCAGCAGCCTTCGGCCGCGCGCTGGGTCCCAGTATTTT
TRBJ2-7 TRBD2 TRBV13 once CASSSRTSGNEQYF TGTGCCAGCAGCTCCCGGACTAGCGGGAACGAGCAGTACTTC
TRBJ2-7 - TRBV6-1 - CASSEEVGSPYEQYF TGTGCCAGCAGTGAAGAAGTAGGGAGCCCCTACGAGCAGTACTTC
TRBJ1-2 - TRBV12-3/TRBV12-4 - CASSLWGVGYTF TGTGCCAGCAGTTTATGGGGCGTTGGCTACACCTTC
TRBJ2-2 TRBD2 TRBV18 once CASSPGTSGSTGELFF TGTGCCAGCTCACCCGGGACTAGCGGAAGCACCGGGGAGCTGTTTTTT
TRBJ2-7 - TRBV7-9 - CASSEGTSYEQYF TGTGCCAGCAGCGAAGGGACCTCTTACGAGCAGTACTTC
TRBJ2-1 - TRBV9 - CASSPPRLSEQFF TGTGCCAGCAGCCCCCCCCGCCTTTCGGAGCAGTTCTTC
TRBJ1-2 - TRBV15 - CATSSEVETPPVYGYTF TGTGCCACCAGCAGCGAAGTCGAGACTCCTCCTGTCTATGGCTACACCTTC
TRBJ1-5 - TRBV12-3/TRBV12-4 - CASRETLRGPQHF TGTGCCAGCAGAGAAACTTTGCGGGGGCCCCAGCATTTT
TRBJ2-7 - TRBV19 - CASSIVGGHAYEQYF TGTGCCAGTAGTATCGTGGGGGGGCATGCCTACGAGCAGTACTTC
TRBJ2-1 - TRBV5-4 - CASSLAQGEQFF TGTGCCAGCAGCTTGGCCCAGGGTGAGCAGTTCTTC
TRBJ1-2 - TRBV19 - CASMNSQRDGYTF TGTGCCAGTATGAACAGCCAAAGGGATGGCTACACCTTC
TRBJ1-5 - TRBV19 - CASSLLRDSNQPQHF TGTGCCAGTAGTCTCTTGCGGGACAGCAATCAGCCCCAGCATTTT
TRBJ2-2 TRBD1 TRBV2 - CASRRQGADRGELFF TGTGCCAGCCGCAGACAGGGGGCGGATCGCGGGGAGCTGTTTTTT
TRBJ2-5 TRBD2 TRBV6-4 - CASSVGTSGQETQYF TGTGCCAGCAGTGTTGGGACTAGCGGACAAGAGACCCAGTACTTC
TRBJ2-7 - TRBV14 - CASSQVIFYEQYF TGTGCCAGCAGCCAAGTAATATTCTACGAGCAGTACTTC
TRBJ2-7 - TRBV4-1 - CASSQDEWTEGYEQYF TGCGCCAGCAGCCAAGATGAATGGACCGAAGGCTACGAGCAGTACTTC
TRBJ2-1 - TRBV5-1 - CASSYPSNEQFF TGCGCCAGCAGCTACCCAAGCAATGAGCAGTTCTTC
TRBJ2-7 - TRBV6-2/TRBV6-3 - CASSPGARPDSYEQYF TGTGCCAGCAGCCCTGGGGCCAGGCCGGACTCCTACGAGCAGTACTTC
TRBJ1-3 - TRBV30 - CAWSGGHSGNTIYF TGTGCCTGGAGTGGGGGCCACTCTGGAAACACCATATATTTT
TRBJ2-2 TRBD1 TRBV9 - CASSGGLGGSNTGELFF TGTGCCAGCAGCGGAGGGCTAGGGGGCTCGAACACCGGGGAGCTGTTTTTT
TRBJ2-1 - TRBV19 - CASSISAASYNEQFF TGTGCCAGTAGTATTTCAGCGGCTTCCTACAATGAGCAGTTCTTC
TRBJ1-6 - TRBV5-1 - CASSSDSNSPLHF TGCGCCAGCAGCTCGGACAGCAATTCACCCCTCCACTTT
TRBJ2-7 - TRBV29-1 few CSVDLGASNHEQYF TGCAGCGTTGACTTAGGGGCTAGCAACCACGAGCAGTACTTC
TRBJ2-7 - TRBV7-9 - CASSSPMDYEQYF TGTGCCAGCAGCTCCCCCATGGACTACGAGCAGTACTTC
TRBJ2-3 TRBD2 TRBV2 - CASSRAGDSGADTQYF TGTGCCAGCAGTCGGGCGGGAGATTCCGGAGCAGATACGCAGTATTTT
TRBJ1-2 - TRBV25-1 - CASTPSVGANYGYTF TGTGCCAGCACCCCCAGTGTCGGAGCTAACTATGGCTACACCTTC
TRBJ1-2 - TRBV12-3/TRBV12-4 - CASSQGRAESYTF TGTGCCAGCAGTCAGGGGAGGGCGGAATCGTACACCTTC
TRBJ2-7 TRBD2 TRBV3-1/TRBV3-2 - CASSRSTSDYEQYF TGTGCCAGCAGCCGATCGACTAGCGACTACGAGCAGTACTTC
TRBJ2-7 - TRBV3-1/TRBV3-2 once CASSQDQLAQYEQYF TGTGCCAGCAGCCAAGATCAACTAGCCCAATACGAGCAGTACTTC
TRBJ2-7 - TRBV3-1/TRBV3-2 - CASSQGLGPFYEQYF TGTGCCAGCAGCCAAGGCCTGGGACCCTTCTACGAGCAGTACTTC
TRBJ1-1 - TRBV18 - CASSPLQGVTEAFF TGTGCCAGCTCACCATTACAGGGTGTCACTGAAGCTTTCTTT
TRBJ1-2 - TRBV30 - CAWTEDYYGYTF TGTGCCTGGACCGAGGACTACTATGGCTACACCTTC
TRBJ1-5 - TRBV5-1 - CASSLGGDISNQPQHF TGCGCCAGCAGCTTGGGAGGGGATATTAGCAATCAGCCCCAGCATTTT
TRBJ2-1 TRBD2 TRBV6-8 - CASSRLAGGPSSYNEQFF TGTGCCAGCAGTCGGTTAGCGGGGGGCCCCAGCTCCTACAATGAGCAGTTCTTC
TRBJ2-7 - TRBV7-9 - CASSLAGGTYEQYF TGTGCCAGCAGCTTAGCAGGCGGAACCTACGAGCAGTACTTC
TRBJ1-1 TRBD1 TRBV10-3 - CAIQIDRAVEAFF TGTGCCATCCAGATCGACAGGGCGGTCGAAGCTTTCTTT
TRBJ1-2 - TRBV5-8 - CASSLTVTTNYGYTF TGTGCCAGCAGCTTGACAGTGACAACTAACTATGGCTACACCTTC
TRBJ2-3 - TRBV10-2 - CASRGTSTDTQYF TGCGCCAGCAGAGGGACCTCCACAGATACGCAGTATTTT
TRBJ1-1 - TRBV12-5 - CASGLEVNTEAFF TGTGCTAGTGGTTTGGAAGTGAACACTGAAGCTTTCTTT
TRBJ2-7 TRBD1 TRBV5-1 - CASSPRTGVTYEQYF TGCGCCAGCAGCCCACGGACAGGCGTAACCTACGAGCAGTACTTC
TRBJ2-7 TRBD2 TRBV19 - CASSRRASGPLPGSGQYF TGTGCCAGTAGTAGAAGGGCTAGCGGGCCCCTCCCCGGTAGCGGGCAGTACTTC
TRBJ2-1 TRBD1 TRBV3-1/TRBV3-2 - CASSQDQGAYNEQFF TGTGCCAGCAGCCAAGACCAGGGGGCATACAATGAGCAGTTCTTC
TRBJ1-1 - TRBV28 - CASSLYAMNTEAFF TGTGCCAGCAGTTTATATGCAATGAACACTGAAGCTTTCTTT
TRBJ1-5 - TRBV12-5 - CASGFLGEGFNQPQHF TGTGCTAGTGGTTTCCTGGGCGAAGGATTCAATCAGCCCCAGCATTTT
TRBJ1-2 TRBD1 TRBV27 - CASSFGQGLYGYTF TGTGCCAGCAGTTTCGGACAGGGACTCTATGGCTACACCTTC
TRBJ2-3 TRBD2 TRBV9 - CASSGGLAGGDTQYF TGTGCCAGCAGCGGGGGGTTAGCGGGAGGGGATACGCAGTATTTT
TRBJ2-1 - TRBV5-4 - CASSLEAVVTNEQFF TGTGCCAGCAGCTTGGAAGCGGTAGTCACCAATGAGCAGTTCTTC
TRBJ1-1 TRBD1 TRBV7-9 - CASVTGDMNTEAFF TGTGCCAGTGTGACAGGGGACATGAACACTGAAGCTTTCTTT
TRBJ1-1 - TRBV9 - CASSVVSIFWTEAFF TGTGCCAGCAGCGTAGTGTCGATTTTCTGGACTGAAGCTTTCTTT
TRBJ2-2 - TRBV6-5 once CASHRKVGTGELFF TGTGCCAGCCATAGGAAGGTGGGAACCGGGGAGCTGTTTTTT
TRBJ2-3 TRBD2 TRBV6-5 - CASSEAGGTDTQYF TGTGCCAGCAGCGAGGCGGGGGGCACAGATACGCAGTATTTT
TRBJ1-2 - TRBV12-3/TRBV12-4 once CASSFGARKGYTF TGTGCCAGCAGTTTCGGGGCCCGAAAGGGCTACACCTTC